The present T cell receptor (beta chain) was sequenced within a study of Ad26.COV2.S vaccination and SARS-CoV-2 variants. Study-wide background: Each vaccinee took Ad26.COV2.S intramuscularly, once or twice 56 days apart.

In its sample, this clone was seen once. The method was immunoSEQ multiplex PCR; TCRdb's version includes in-frame clones alone and lacks a portion of them. The repertoire has roughly 500,000 clones, around 85% of them found once; the top ten carry 13%. The sample's treatment: 15 to 20 received Ad26.COV2.S at low or high dose, single or two shots; 5 received placebo; per-sample allocation not given. Repertoires come from day 63 after the first vaccine or placebo injection. Boston supplied an adult donor aged 18-55 years. Immunization relied on an Ad26 vector, which expressed Wuhan-strain SARS-CoV-2 spike. The CDR3 is made up of 13 amino acids. The germline CDR1 and CDR2 sequences are KGHSH and LQKENI. V was pared by 6 bases and J by 6 bases, with 5 bases of the junction left unmatched.

The material sequenced was peripheral blood, taken in a trial of Ad26.COV2.S vaccine versus placebo. The chain combines TRBV18 with TRBJ2-3; 8 nucleotides align to TRBD1. The TCR comes from a person between 18 and 65 years old who received the Ad26.COV2.S COVID-19 vaccine or a placebo. CDR3 bases: TGTGCCAGCTCTCCCGGACAGGGCGATACGCAGTATTTT. It yields the protein CASSPGQGDTQYF.